This T cell receptor beta chain was recovered during a study of long-term antiretroviral therapy in people with HIV. Findings and limits, study-wide: An increase in diversity followed ART, yet levels stayed below transplant donor controls. When set beside controls, HIV repertoires had CDR3 length ranges that were narrower.

The run of the v3.0 immunoSEQ assay was at survey level. Data came from immunoSEQ multiplex PCR; TCRdb stores just in-frame clones and leaves some out. The sample has roughly 21,000 clones, roughly 80% seen once. Notes on this clone: The antigen is undetermined.

About 0.95-10 million cryopreserved PBMC were held in samples before DNA extraction. The trim removed 5 bases at V and 7 bases at J, leaving 8 bases unmatched. The CDR3 runs to 14 residues. Looked up from germline, CDR1 is LNHDA and CDR2 is SQIVND (reference sequence). This TCR derives from a woman aged 25 to 39 with HIV. This sample comprised unsorted PBMCs, obtained 0.2 years after starting antiretroviral therapy. This chain uses TRBV19 with TRBJ2-5; 9 bases match TRBD1. The CDR3 spells CASSPGTGLTTQYF. In DNA form, the CDR3 reads TGTGCCAGTAGTCCGGGGACAGGGCTGACGACCCAGTACTTC.